This T cell receptor beta chain was sequenced during a study of sequential checkpoint blockade in melanoma. On the study more broadly: Both treatment sequences were followed by maintenance nivolumab.

Germline-derived CDR1 and CDR2 are SGHDT and YYEEEE. There are 14 residues in the CDR3. Between the trimmed V and J ends, which lost 0 bases and 1 base, there was a span of 8 bases. Clones were read by immunoSEQ multiplex PCR, and TCRdb kept only the in-frame ones, dropping some. The sample records tens of thousands of clones, roughly 80% being singletons. Treatment meaning: randomized to nivolumab then ipilimumab (arm A) or the reverse (arm B). DNA-damaging chemotherapy had not been given to any patient beforehand. Sorted cells were live CD3+CD8+, lacking CD19 and CD56, from PBMCs. This receptor was identified in a human donor with melanoma. The source material was CD8+ T cells sorted from blood (inferred from file names), sampled from a patient given nivolumab and ipilimumab in sequence. The chain uses TRBV5-6 and TRBJ2-7; D is unresolved. CDR3 sequence (DNA): TGTGCCAGCAGCTTGGAAGACTCTTCCTACGAGCAGTACTTC. Protein sequence: CASSLEDSSYEQYF.